Detailed here is one T cell receptor (beta chain). The clone's antigen remains unknown. Base quality data are lacking; no much larger clone is found one base away. The sample originates from a study of T-cell memory formation after mild COVID-19 (dated by TCRdb to the early 2020s). Background on the whole study: TCR sequence clusters from the two donors were found to be largely donor specific. Two young, previously healthy adult volunteers, one female and one male, were included in the cohort. Longitudinal TCRalpha and TCRbeta repertoire sequencing tracked T-cell clones expanding and contracting after mild COVID-19 in two donors.

What the work shows at the level of the full study, not this receptor alone: The study covered only two mild cases, and larger cohorts including severe cases with pre-infection samples were considered necessary. SARS-CoV-2 specificity was not confirmed for the second-wave clones peaking on day 37. Some responding clones were detected in pre-infection memory, suggesting pre-existing cross-reactive memory T cells joined the SARS-CoV-2 response. From day 15 to 85, contracting clones showed balanced CD4/CD8 phenotypes, whereas a second wave of clones that expanded from day 15 to 37 leaned towards CD4+. Contracting CD4+ clones were located mainly in the CM and EM memory subsets, whereas CD8+ clones were found to be enriched in EMRA.

The germline V gene yields SGHTA for CDR1 and FQGNSA for CDR2. V is pared back by 5 bases and J by 0 bases, with 12 bases lying between the germline termini. From cysteine to phenylalanine, the CDR3 is 15 amino acids long. The DNA shown is the 45-base CDR3, in frame from base 1. The sample was run on an Illumina NovaSeq 6000. TCRalpha and TCRbeta cDNA libraries were constructed by 5'RACE with constant-segment primers, with sample barcodes and unique molecular identifiers being introduced. Trizol reagent was used to extract RNA from every sample. Library amplification was performed in two PCR steps, and a second sample barcode and Illumina TruSeq adapters were introduced in the second step. Sequencing of libraries was performed on an Illumina NovaSeq with 2 x 150 bp paired-end reads. The original pipeline was this. Demultiplexing of reads and collapsing into UMI-guided consensus sequences were performed with migec v1.2.7. With mixcr v2.1.11, UMI consensuses were aligned to TRA and TRB V and J templates and assembled into clonotypes. Expanded or contracted clonotypes were those called significant by both edgeR and NoisET, with noise models trained on biological replicates. For edgeR calls, the cutoffs were a false discovery rate-adjusted p below 0.01 and a log2 fold-change threshold of 1. As an exploratory analysis of dynamics, max-normalized trajectories of the 1000 most abundant clonotypes were examined with PCA combined with hierarchical clustering. Each responding clone was given a CD4 or CD8 phenotype based on the CD4+ and CD8+ repertoires, which had been sequenced separately. TCRdb ran its own pipeline on the public reads, namely fastp trimming at Q25 and MiXCR clone calling, and kept in-frame beta chains. Merged by CDR3 protein, the rows form single entries marked with the most common genes and DNA. TCRdb's processing, not the authors', yielded these V and J calls. In all, the sample holds 250,000 to 400,000 distinct CDR3 sequences, and 14% of those were seen once. Approximately 22% of the sample is held by the ten biggest clonotypes.

Ficoll-Paque density gradient centrifugation was used to isolate PBMCs. This sequence uses TRBV7-2 and TRBJ2-3, with a weak D call of TRBD2 (6 bases match). This sequence was found in a man in his late teens or twenties who had mild COVID-19 (a few samples of this study predate the infection). The sample titles of this study are shuffled in the database, so cell type and time point are left out; the donor was told from shared clones. The sequenced sample was PBMCs or a T cell subset sorted from them (not recorded which). The DNA is TGTGCCAGCAGCCGGAGCGGGCTCAGCACAGATACGCAGTATTTT. It encodes CASSRSGLSTDTQYF.